Each of the 9 T cell receptor beta chains below was sequenced from the same sample in a study of shared clonotypes between healthy human individuals (dated by TCRdb to 2019 to 2021). CD8 naive samples were obtained by positive selection for CCR7 among CD45RO-negative cells, yielding a CD45RA+CCR7+ population from which TemRA cells were excluded. Receptors were amplified or captured by the immunoSEQ multiplex PCR assay. This is the immuneACCESS table as TCRdb keeps it, with only in-frame sequences that have V and J called. A part of the clones is gone; compared with another copy, unresolved V genes explain less than half, and the rest is unexplained. The sample includes about 590,000 clones, with 95% observed a single time. Of the sample, around 0.11% falls within the top ten clones. The sequenced sample consisted of naive CD8+ T cells sorted from blood. Taken with the paper, the label for cell subset or site translates to: CD45RA+CCR7+. The source is a woman aged 25-40 years in good health.

The chain recombines TRBV28 with TRBJ1-6; TRBD1 is a possible D gene (5 bases). The V gene lost 1 base and the J gene lost 5 bases, with 9 bases spanning the gap. CDR3 size: 15 residues. Germline V CDR1 and CDR2: MDHEN, SYDVKM. DNA for the CDR3: TGTGCCAGCAGTTTATTGTTGGGGGATAATTCACCCCTCCACTTT. Amino acid sequence: CASSLLLGDNSPLHF. The whole variable domain, filled in from reference TRBV28 and TRBJ1-6, reads DVKVTQSSRYLVKRTGEKVFLECVQDMDHENMFWYRQDPGLGLRLIYFSYDVKMKEKGDIPEGYSVSREKKERFSLILESASTNQTSMYLCASSLLLGDNSPLHFGNGTRLTVT.

In this sample, this clone turned up once. The V call is TRBV5-4, the J call TRBJ2-7, with D tentatively TRBD1 or TRBD2 (5 bases each). Germline assignment: CDR1 SGHNT and CDR2 YYREEE (reference sequence). The CDR3 contains 11 residues. Trimming removed 10 bases at V and 3 bases at J, with 11 bases between. This chain's CDR3 is CAYGADYEQYF. Written as DNA, the CDR3 is TGTGCCTACGGGGCTGACTACGAGCAGTACTTC.

The rearrangement uses TRBV7-3 and TRBJ2-3; the match to TRBD1 covers 11 bases. Germline trimming cut 6 bases from V and 4 bases from J; bases unmatched to any gene: 6. The V gene's germline CDR1 is SGHTA and CDR2 FQGTGA. This CDR3 region has 15 residues. The CDR3 spells CASSTGQGAADTQYF. CDR3 DNA: TGTGCCAGCAGTACAGGACAGGGGGCGGCAGATACGCAGTATTTT.

The genes are TRBV5-1 and TRBJ1-1; D remains ambiguous. The CDR3 consists of 14 residues. Germline assignment: CDR1 SGHRS and CDR2 YFSETQ. V lost 0 bases to trimming and J lost 3 bases, with 9 bases between them. The CDR3 loop is CASSLGQEDTEAFF. The CDR3 region has the DNA TGCGCCAGCAGCTTGGGGCAGGAGGACACTGAAGCTTTCTTT.

This chain uses TRBV7-2 with TRBJ2-1, with D uncertain. Germline-derived CDR1 and CDR2 are SGHTA and FQGNSA. The CDR3 loop spans 13 amino acids. With 1 base removed from V and 8 bases from J, the gap between germline ends came to 9 bases. In DNA, the CDR3 is TGTGCCAGCAGCTTAGGTTACGGTCATGAGCAGTTCTTC. Protein product: CASSLGYGHEQFF.

This chain connects TRBV19 to TRBJ2-2, with D tentatively TRBD1 (6 bases). Between the trimmed V and J ends, which lost 5 bases and 2 bases, there was a span of 15 bases. Germline CDR1 and CDR2: LNHDA and SQIVND (reference sequence). The CDR3 length is 16 residues. CDR3 bases: TGTGCCAGTAGTGCCCCGGACAGTCCTAACACCGGGGAGCTGTTTTTT. It codes for CASSAPDSPNTGELFF. Combining the CDR3 with reference TRBV19 and TRBJ2-2 gives the whole variable domain DGGITQSPKYLFRKEGQNVTLSCEQNLNHDAMYWYRQDPGQGLRLIYYSQIVNDFQKGDIAEGYSVSREKKESFPLTVTSAQKNPTAFYLCASSAPDSPNTGELFFGEGSRLTVL.

The chain carries TRBV4-2 and TRBJ2-7, with 8 bases fitting TRBD2. The CDR3 extends over 14 amino acids. Trimming took 5 bases from V and 2 from J; bases not matched to a gene: 5. Germline CDR1 reads LGHNA; CDR2 reads YNFKEQ. This CDR3 is CASSTLAGAYEQYF. The CDR3 region has the DNA TGTGCCAGCAGCACCCTAGCGGGCGCCTACGAGCAGTACTTC.

J is TRBJ2-2 and V is TRBV10-1; tentatively, D is TRBD1 (6 bases). Trimming removed 0 bases at V and 2 bases at J, with 13 bases between. The CDR3 covers 17 residues. CDR1 WNHNN and CDR2 SYGVQD come from the germline V gene (reference sequence). The CDR3 is CASSESLGATNTGELFF. CDR3 sequence (DNA): TGCGCCAGCAGTGAGTCATTGGGGGCGACCAACACCGGGGAGCTGTTTTTT.

The V gene is TRBV5-6, the J gene TRBJ1-1; the D is unclear. Germline assignment: CDR1 SGHDT and CDR2 YYEEEE. The CDR3 sequence is 14 residues long. V lost 0 bases and J 1 base, leaving 7 bases between the germline ends. The CDR3 DNA reads TGTGCCAGCAGCTTGGGGGGTTGGAACACTGAAGCTTTCTTT. Residues: CASSLGGWNTEAFF.